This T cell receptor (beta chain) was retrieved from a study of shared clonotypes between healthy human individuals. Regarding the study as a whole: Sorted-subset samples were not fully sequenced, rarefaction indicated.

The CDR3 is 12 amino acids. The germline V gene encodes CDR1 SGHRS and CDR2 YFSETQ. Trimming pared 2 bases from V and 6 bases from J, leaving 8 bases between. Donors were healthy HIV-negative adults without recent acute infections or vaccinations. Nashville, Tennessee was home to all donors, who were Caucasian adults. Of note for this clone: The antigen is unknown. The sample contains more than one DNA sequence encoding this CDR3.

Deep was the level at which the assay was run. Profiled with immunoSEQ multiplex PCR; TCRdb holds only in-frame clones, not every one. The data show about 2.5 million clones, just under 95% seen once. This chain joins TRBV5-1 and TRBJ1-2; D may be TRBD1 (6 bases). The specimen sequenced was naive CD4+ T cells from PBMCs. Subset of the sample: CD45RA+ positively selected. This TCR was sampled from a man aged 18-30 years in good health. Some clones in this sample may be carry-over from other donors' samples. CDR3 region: CASSFPGDGYTF. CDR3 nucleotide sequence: TGCGCCAGCAGCTTTCCAGGGGATGGCTACACCTTC.